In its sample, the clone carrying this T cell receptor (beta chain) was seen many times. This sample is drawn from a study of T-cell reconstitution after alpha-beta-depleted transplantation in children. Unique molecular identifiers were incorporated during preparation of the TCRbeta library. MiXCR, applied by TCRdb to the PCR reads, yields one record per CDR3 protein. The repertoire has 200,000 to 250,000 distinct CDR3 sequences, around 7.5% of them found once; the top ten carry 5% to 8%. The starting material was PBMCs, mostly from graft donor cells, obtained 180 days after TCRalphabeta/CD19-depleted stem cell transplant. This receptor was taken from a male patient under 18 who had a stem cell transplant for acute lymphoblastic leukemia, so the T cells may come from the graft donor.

CDR3 loop: CSVEGAGVDETQYF. DNA of the CDR3: TGCAGCGTTGAAGGGGCGGGAGTAGATGAGACCCAGTACTTC. V and J are TRBV29-1 and TRBJ2-5; 7 nucleotides agree with TRBD2. CDR3 length: 14 amino acids. The germline CDR1 and CDR2 sequences are SQVTM and ANQGSEA. The V segment lost 1 base and the J segment 5 bases; nucleotides outside the gene matches: 7.